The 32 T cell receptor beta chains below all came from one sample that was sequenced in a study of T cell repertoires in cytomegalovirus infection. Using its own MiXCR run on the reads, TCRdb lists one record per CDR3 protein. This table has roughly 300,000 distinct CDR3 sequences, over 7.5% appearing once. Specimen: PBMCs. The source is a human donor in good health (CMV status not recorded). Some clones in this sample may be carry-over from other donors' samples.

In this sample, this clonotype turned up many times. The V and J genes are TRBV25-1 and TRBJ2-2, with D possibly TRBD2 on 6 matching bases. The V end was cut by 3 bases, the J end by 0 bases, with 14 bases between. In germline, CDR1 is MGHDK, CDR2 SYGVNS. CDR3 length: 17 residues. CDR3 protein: CASSEIWAGSNTGELFF. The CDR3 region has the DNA TGTGCCAGCAGTGAGATTTGGGCGGGATCGAACACCGGGGAGCTGTTTTTT.

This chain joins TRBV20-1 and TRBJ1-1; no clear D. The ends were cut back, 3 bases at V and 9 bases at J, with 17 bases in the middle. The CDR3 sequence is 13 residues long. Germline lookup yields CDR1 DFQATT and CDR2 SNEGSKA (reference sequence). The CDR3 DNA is TGCAGTGCTAGCCTCACGGTTGGGAGGCAAGCTTTCTTT. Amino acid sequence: CSASLTVGRQAFF.

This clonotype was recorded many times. The CDR3 sequence is CASSSFLREVRDNEQFF. CDR3 in DNA: TGTGCCAGCAGCTCGTTCTTGCGGGAGGTGAGGGACAATGAGCAGTTCTTC. This chain uses TRBV7-8 with TRBJ2-1, with 8 bases identical to TRBD2. The germline CDR1 and CDR2 sequences are SGHVS and FQNEAQ. The J segment lost 5 bases and the V segment lost 4 bases, leaving 13 bases of the junction unmatched. This CDR3 is built from 17 residues.

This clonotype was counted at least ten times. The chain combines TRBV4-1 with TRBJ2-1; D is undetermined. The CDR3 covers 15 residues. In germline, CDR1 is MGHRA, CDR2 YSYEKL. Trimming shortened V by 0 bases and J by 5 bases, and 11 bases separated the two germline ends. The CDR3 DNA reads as TGCGCCAGCAGCCAAGATTCCAATTCCAACAATGAGCAGTTCTTC. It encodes CASSQDSNSNNEQFF.

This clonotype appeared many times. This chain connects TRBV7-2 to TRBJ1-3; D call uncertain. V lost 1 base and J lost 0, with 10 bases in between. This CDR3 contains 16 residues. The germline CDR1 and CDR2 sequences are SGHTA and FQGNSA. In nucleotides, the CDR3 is TGTGCCAGCAGCTTAGGGGTGGCGAGCTCTGGAAACACCATATATTTT. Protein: CASSLGVASSGNTIYF.

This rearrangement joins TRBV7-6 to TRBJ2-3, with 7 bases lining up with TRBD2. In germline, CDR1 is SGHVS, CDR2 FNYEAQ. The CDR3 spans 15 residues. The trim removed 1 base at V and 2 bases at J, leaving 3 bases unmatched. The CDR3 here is CASSLGAGITDTQYF. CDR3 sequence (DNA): TGTGCCAGCAGCTTAGGAGCGGGGATCACAGATACGCAGTATTTT.

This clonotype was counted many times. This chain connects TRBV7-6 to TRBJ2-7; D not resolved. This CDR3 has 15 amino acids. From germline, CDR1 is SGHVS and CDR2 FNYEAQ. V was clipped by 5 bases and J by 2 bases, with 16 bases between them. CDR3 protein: CASSPNRAGPYEQYF. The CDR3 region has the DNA TGTGCCAGCAGCCCGAATAGGGCAGGCCCCTACGAGCAGTACTTC.

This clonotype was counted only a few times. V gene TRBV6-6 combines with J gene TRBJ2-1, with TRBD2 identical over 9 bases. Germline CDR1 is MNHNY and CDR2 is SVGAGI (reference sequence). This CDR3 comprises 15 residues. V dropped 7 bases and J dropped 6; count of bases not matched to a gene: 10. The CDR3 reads CASISEGSGSNEQFF. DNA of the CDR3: TGTGCCAGCATTTCGGAAGGTAGCGGGAGCAATGAGCAGTTCTTC.

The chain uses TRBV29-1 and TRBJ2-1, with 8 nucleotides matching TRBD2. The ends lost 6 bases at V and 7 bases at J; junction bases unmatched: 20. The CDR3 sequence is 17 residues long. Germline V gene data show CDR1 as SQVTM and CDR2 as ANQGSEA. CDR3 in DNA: TGCAGCGTGGGACTAGGGCGGTTCAACCCTCTTAGGAATGAGCAGTTCTTC. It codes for CSVGLGRFNPLRNEQFF.

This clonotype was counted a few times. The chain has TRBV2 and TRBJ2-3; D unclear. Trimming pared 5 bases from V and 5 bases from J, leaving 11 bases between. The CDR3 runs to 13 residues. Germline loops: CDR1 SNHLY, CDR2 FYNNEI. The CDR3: CASSFGRGDTQYF. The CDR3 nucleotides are TGTGCCAGCAGTTTTGGACGAGGAGATACGCAGTATTTT.

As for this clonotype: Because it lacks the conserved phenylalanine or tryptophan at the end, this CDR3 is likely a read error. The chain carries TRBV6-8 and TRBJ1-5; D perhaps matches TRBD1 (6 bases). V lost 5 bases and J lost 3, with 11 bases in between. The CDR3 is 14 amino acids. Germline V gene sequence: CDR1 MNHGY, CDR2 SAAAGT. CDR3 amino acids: CASSLTGINQPQHC. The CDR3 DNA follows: TGTGCCAGCAGTCTCACAGGGATCAATCAGCCCCAGCATTGT.

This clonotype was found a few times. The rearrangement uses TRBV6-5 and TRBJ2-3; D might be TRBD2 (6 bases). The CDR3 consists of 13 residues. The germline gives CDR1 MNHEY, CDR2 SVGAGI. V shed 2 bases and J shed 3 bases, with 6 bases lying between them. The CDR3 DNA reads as TGTGCCAGCAGTTACGCGGGGACAGATACGCAGTATTTT. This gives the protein CASSYAGTDTQYF.

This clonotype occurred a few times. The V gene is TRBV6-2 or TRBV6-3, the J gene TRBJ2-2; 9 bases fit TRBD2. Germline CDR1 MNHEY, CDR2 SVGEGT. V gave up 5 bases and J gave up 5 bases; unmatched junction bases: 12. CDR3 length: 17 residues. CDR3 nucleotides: TGTGCCAGCAGTCCCGGGAGCGGGGGGTCAAAAACCGGGGAGCTGTTTTTT. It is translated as CASSPGSGGSKTGELFF.

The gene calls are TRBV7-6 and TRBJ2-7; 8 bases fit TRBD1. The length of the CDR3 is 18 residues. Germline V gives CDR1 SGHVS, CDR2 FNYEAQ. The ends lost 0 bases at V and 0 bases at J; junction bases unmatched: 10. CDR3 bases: TGTGCCAGCAGCTTAGCCGCAGGGGGCACACCATTCTCCTACGAGCAGTACTTC. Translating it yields CASSLAAGGTPFSYEQYF.

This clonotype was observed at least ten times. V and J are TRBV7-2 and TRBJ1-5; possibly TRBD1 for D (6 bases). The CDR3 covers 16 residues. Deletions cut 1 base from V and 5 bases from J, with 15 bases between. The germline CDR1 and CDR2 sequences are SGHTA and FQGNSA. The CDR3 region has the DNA TGTGCCAGCAGCTTAGAAAGGGTGGGGGGGCATCAGCCCCAGCATTTT. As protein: CASSLERVGGHQPQHF.

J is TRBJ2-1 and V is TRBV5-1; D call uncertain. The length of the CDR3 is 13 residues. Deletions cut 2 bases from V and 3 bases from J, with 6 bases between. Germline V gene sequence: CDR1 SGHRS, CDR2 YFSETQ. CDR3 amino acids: CASSLDLYNEQFF. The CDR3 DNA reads TGCGCCAGCAGCTTAGACCTCTACAATGAGCAGTTCTTC.

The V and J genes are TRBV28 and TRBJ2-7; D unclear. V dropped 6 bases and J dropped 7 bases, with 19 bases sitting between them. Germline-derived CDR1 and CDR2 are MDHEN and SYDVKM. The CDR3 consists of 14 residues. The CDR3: CASRPQALTREQYF. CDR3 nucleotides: TGTGCCAGCAGACCCCAAGCCCTAACCCGAGAGCAGTACTTC. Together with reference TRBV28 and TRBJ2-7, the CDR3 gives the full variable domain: DVKVTQSSRYLVKRTGEKVFLECVQDMDHENMFWYRQDPGLGLRLIYFSYDVKMKEKGDIPEGYSVSREKKERFSLILESASTNQTSMYLCASRPQALTREQYFGPGTRLTVT.

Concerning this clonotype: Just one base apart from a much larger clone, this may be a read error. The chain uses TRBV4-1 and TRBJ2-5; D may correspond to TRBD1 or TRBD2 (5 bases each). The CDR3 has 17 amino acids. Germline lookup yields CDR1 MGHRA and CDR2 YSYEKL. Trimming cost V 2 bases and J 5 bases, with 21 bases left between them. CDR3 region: CASSQRDDEGLTETQYF. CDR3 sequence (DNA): TGCGCCAGCAGCCAAAGGGATGACGAGGGGCTGACGGAGACCCAGTACTTC.

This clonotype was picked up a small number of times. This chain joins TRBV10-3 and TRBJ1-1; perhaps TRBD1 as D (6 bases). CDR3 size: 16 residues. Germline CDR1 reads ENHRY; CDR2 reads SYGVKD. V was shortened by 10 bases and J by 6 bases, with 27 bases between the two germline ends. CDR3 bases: TGTGCCACCACATATTCGTACTCGGGGGCAATGGCTGAAGCTTTCTTT. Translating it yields CATTYSYSGAMAEAFF.

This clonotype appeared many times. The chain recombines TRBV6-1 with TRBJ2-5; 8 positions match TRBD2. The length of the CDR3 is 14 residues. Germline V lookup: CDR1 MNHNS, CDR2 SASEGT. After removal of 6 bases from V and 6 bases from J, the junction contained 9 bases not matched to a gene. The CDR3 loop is CASSSSGSRKTQYF. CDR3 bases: TGTGCCAGCAGCTCAAGCGGGAGTAGGAAGACCCAGTACTTC.

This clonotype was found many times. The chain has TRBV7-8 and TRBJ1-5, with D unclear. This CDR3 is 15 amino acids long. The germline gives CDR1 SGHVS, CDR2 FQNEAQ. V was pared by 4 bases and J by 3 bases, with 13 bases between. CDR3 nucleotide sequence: TGTGCCAGCAGCTCCCCCGGGGAGACCAATCAGCCCCAGCATTTT. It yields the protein CASSSPGETNQPQHF.

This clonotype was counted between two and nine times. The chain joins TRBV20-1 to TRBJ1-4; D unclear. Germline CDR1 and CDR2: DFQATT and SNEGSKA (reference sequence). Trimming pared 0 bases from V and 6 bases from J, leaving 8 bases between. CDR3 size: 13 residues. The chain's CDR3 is CSARDHADEKLFF. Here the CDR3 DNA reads TGCAGTGCTAGAGACCACGCGGATGAAAAACTGTTTTTT.

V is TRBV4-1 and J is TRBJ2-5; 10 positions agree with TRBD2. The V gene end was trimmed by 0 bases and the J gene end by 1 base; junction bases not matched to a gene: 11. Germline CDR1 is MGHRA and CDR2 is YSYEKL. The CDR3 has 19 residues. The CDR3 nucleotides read TGCGCCAGCAGCCAAGAACTCGGAGCGGGAGGGCTCCCCCAAGAGACCCAGTACTTC. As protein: CASSQELGAGGLPQETQYF.

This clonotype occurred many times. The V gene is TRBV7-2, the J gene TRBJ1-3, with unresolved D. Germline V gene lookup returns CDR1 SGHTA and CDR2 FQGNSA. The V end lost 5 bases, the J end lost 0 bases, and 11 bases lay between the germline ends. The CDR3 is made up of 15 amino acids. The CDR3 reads CASSEETASGNTIYF. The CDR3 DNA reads TGTGCCAGCAGCGAGGAAACAGCCTCTGGAAACACCATATATTTT.

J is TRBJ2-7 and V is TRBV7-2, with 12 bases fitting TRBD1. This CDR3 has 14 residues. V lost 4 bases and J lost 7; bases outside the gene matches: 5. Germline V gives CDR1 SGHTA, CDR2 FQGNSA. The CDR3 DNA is TGTGCCAGCAGCTCGCGGGACAGGGGGCGTGAGCAGTACTTC. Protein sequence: CASSSRDRGREQYF. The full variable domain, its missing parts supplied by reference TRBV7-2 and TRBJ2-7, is GAGVSQSPSNKVTEKGKDVELRCDPISGHTALYWYRQSLGQGLEFLIYFQGNSAPDKSGLPSDRFSAERTGGSVSTLTIQRTQQEDSAVYLCASSSRDRGREQYFGPGTRLTVT.

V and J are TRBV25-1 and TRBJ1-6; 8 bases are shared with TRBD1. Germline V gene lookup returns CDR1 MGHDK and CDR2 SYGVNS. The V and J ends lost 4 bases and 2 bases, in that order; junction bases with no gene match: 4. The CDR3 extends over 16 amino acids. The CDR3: CASSATDRAYNSPLHF. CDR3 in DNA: TGTGCCAGCAGTGCAACGGACAGGGCCTATAATTCACCCCTCCACTTT.

The CDR3 region has the DNA TGTGCCAGTAGGGACAGGGGTTCGACTAGCACAGATACGCAGTATTTT. It specifies CASRDRGSTSTDTQYF. The V and J genes are TRBV19 and TRBJ2-3; 9 bases align to TRBD1. Looked up from germline, CDR1 is LNHDA and CDR2 is SQIVND (reference sequence). V shed 6 bases, J shed 0 bases, and the junction held 7 bases outside the gene matches. This CDR3 has 16 residues.

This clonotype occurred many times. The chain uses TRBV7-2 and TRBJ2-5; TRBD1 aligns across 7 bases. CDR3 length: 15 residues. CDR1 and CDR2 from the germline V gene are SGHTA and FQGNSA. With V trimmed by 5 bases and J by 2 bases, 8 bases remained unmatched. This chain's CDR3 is CASSRRGPVQETQYF. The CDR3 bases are TGTGCCAGCAGCCGTAGGGGGCCTGTTCAAGAGACCCAGTACTTC.

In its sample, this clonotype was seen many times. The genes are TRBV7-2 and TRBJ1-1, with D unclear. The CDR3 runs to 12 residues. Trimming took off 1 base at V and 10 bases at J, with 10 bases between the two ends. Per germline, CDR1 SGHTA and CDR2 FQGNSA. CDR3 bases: TGTGCCAGCAGCTTAGTTAAGGAGCGAGCTTTCTTT. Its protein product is CASSLVKERAFF.

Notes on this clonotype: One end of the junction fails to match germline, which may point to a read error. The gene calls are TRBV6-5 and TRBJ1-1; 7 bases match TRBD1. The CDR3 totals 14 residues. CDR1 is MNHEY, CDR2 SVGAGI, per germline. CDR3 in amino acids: CTSSRGNRGTEAFF. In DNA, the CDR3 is TGTACCAGCAGTCGGGGAAACAGGGGAACTGAAGCTTTCTTT.

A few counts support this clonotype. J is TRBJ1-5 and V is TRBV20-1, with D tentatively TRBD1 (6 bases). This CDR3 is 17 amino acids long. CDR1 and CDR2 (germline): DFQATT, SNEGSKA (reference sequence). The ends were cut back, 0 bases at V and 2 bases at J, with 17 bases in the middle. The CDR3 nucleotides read TGCAGTGCTAGAGATCCAGCCCCCAGGGGTGGCAATCAGCCCCAGCATTTT. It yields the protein CSARDPAPRGGNQPQHF.

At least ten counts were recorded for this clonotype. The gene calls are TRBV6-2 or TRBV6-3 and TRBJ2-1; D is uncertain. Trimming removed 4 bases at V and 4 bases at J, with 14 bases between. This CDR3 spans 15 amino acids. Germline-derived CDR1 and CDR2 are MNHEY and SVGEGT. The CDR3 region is CASSLAGNGYNEQFF. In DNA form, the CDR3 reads TGTGCCAGCAGTTTAGCCGGCAACGGATACAATGAGCAGTTCTTC.